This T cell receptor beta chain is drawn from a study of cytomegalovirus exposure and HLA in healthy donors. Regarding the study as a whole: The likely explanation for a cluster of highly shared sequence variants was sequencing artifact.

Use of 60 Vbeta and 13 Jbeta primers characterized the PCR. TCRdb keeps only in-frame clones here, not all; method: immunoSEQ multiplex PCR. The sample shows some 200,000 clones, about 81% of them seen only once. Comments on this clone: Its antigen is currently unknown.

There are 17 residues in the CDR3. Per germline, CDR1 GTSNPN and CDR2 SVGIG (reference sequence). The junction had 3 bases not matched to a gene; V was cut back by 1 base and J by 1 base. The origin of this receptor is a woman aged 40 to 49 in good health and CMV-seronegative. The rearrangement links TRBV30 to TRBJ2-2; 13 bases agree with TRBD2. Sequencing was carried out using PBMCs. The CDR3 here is CAWSGGLAGLNTGELFF. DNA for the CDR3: TGTGCCTGGAGTGGGGGACTAGCGGGGCTGAACACCGGGGAGCTGTTTTTT.